The next 8 T cell receptor beta chains were all read from a single sample in a study of T cells in Graves' hyperthyroidism and ophthalmopathy. The source material, RNA transcripts, was used to amplify TCR beta CDR3 regions. Initially, a first-round RT-PCR of the TCR CDR3 employed the HTBI primer set. TCRdb analysed the multiplex PCR reads with MiXCR anew, one entry per CDR3 protein. The sample holds a few hundred thousand distinct CDR3 sequences, approximately 16% seen once. Sequencing input: blood. These receptor sequences come from a woman aged 25 to 39 with Graves' ophthalmopathy.

The genes are TRBV7-6 and TRBJ2-6; TRBD1 matches at 8 bases. J gave up 0 bases and V 5 bases, and 6 bases lay outside the gene matches. Looked up from germline, CDR1 is SGHVS and CDR2 is FNYEAQ. The CDR3 is 17 residues long. The CDR3 bases are TGTGCCAGCAGCCCCCGGACAGGGAGCTCTGGGGCCAACGTCCTGACTTTC. This codes for CASSPRTGSSGANVLTF. The full variable domain, its missing parts supplied by reference TRBV7-6 and TRBJ2-6, is GAGVSQSPRYKVTKRGQDVALRCDPISGHVSLYWYRQALGQGPEFLTYFNYEAQQDKSGLPNDRFSAERPEGSISTLTIQRTEQRDSAMYRCASSPRTGSSGANVLTFGAGSRLTVL.

This clonotype has just a few counts. The genes are TRBV4-3 and TRBJ2-7; 9 bases line up with TRBD2. CDR1 is LGHNA, CDR2 YSLEER, per germline. J gave up 3 bases and V 3 bases, and 6 bases lay outside the gene matches. The CDR3 has 15 amino acids. The CDR3 sequence is CASSHNLAGDYEQYF. The CDR3 coding sequence is TGCGCCAGCAGCCACAACTTAGCGGGAGACTACGAGCAGTACTTC.

This clonotype was picked up many times. The CDR3 coding sequence is TGTGCCAGCAGCCAAGAAACCGCTCAGTTCTTC. Residues: CASSQETAQFF. This chain joins TRBV3-1 and TRBJ2-1; D is unresolved. This CDR3 has 11 residues. The germline V and J ends were trimmed by 0 bases and 13 bases, with 7 bases remaining between them. Germline assignment: CDR1 LGHDT and CDR2 YNNKEL (reference sequence).

The chain has TRBV28 and TRBJ2-5; D unresolved. Germline CDR1 is MDHEN and CDR2 is SYDVKM. Trimming pared 7 bases from V and 1 base from J, leaving 7 bases between. This CDR3 is built from 12 residues. CDR3 protein: CASTASQETQYF. CDR3 coding DNA: TGTGCCAGCACCGCCTCCCAAGAGACCCAGTACTTC.

This clonotype was observed at least ten times. The rearrangement uses TRBV3-1 and TRBJ2-5; 9 bases map to TRBD2. CDR1 LGHDT and CDR2 YNNKEL come from the germline V gene (reference sequence). Trimming removed 1 base from V and 11 bases from J; junction bases left unmatched: 11. The CDR3 length is 15 residues. The CDR3 DNA sequence: TGTGCCAGCAGCCAAGTCGGGACTAGCCCGGCCAGTCAGTACTTC. Amino acid sequence: CASSQVGTSPASQYF.

About this clonotype itself: Given a much more abundant clone one base away, this may be a read error. This rearrangement joins TRBV5-4 to TRBJ2-3; 7 bases map to TRBD2. From germline, CDR1 is SGHNT and CDR2 YYREEE (reference sequence). Trimming removed 0 bases from V and 2 bases from J; junction bases left unmatched: 12. This CDR3 has 18 amino acids. The CDR3 DNA sequence: TGTGCCAGCAGCTTGGGAGGGGCGGGAGACTTCTTCACAGATACGCAGTATTTT. This sequence encodes CASSLGGAGDFFTDTQYF. Supplemented by reference TRBV5-4 and TRBJ2-3, the full variable domain reads ETGVTQSPTHLIKTRGQQVTLRCSSQSGHNTVSWYQQALGQGPQFIFQYYREEENGRGNFPPRFSGLQFPNYSSELNVNALELDDSALYLCASSLGGAGDFFTDTQYFGPGTRLTVL.

This clonotype has more than one count but fewer than ten. The junction differs from germline at one of its ends, possibly a read error. The CDR3 nucleotides are TGTGCTAGCAGCTTAATGGGTACAGACGACAATGAGCAGTTCTTC. This codes for CASSLMGTDDNEQFF. The V gene is TRBV7-7, the J gene TRBJ2-1; D remains ambiguous. Germline CDR1 and CDR2: SSHAT and FNYEAQ (reference sequence). The CDR3 is 15 residues long.

This clonotype came up a few times. The chain combines TRBV7-2 with TRBJ1-1; TRBD1 aligns across 7 bases. The CDR3 extends over 15 amino acids. Germline V gene lookup returns CDR1 SGHTA and CDR2 FQGNSA. V lost 5 bases, J lost 0 bases, and 6 bases stayed unmatched. The CDR3 nucleotides read TGTGCCAGCAGCGCCTCACAGGGGCTGAACACTGAAGCTTTCTTT. As protein: CASSASQGLNTEAFF.